The T cell receptor (beta chain) under discussion was sequenced for a study of regulatory T cells in long-lasting Graves disease. Study information: Graves' patients (newly diagnosed) had been on antithyroid drugs under 3 months.

Construction of the TCR beta libraries employed iRepertoire HTBI primers in conjunction with Arm-PCR of CDR3 regions. MiXCR was run by TCRdb on the multiplex PCR reads, yielding one entry per CDR3 protein. The data hold 400,000 to 500,000 distinct CDR3 sequences, with 11% to 15% observed a single time. CDR3 size: 15 residues. CDR1 MDHEN and CDR2 SYDVKM come from the germline V gene. The V and J ends lost 7 bases and 8 bases respectively, with 23 bases between them. Time point of the sample: newly diagnosed GD, antithyroid drugs for less than 3 months. The TCR library used RNA extracted from PBMCs. Patients met American Thyroid Association criteria for Graves' disease. These data were also reused for a study on T cells in Graves' hyperthyroidism and ophthalmopathy.

This TCR was recovered from a woman in her fifties or sixties with Graves disease. The sample was peripheral blood mononuclear cells (PBMCs), taken at new diagnosis, from a patient treated with antithyroid drugs. The chain uses TRBV28 and TRBJ1-2, with D perhaps TRBD1 (5 bases). Here the CDR3 DNA reads TGTGCCAGCAAAAAGGGGACGGGGGGGGTGCGGGGCTACACCTTC. This sequence encodes CASKKGTGGVRGYTF.